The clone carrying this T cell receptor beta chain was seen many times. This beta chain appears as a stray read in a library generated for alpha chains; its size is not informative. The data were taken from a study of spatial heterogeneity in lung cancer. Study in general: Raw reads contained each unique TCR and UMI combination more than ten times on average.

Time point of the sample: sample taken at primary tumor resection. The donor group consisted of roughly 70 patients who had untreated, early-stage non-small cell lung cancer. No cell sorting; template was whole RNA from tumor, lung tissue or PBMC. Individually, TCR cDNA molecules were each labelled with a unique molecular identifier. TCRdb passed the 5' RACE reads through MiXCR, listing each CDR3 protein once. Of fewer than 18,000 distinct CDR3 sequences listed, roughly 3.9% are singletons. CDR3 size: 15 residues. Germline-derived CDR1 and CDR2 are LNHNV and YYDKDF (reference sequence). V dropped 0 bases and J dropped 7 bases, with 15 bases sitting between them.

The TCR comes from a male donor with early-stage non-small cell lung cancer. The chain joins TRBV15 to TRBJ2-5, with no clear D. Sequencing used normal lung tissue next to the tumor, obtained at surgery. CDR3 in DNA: TGTGCCACCAGCAGAGATACCTCACCCGCCGGGACCCAGTACTTC. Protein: CATSRDTSPAGTQYF.